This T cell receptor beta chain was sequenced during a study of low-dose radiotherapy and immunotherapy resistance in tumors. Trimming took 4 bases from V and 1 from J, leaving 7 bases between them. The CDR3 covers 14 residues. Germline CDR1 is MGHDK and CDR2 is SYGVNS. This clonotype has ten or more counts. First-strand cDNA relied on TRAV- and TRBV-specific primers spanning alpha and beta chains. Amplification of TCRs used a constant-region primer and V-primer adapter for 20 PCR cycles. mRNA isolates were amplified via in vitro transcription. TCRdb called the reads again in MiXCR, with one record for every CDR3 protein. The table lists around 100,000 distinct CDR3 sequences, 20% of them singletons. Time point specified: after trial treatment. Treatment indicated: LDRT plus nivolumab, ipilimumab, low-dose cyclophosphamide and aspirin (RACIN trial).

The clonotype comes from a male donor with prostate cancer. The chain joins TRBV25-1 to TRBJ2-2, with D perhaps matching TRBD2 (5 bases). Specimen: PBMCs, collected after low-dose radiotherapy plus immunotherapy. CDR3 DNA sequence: TGTGCCAGCAGTGTCGCGGGGAACACCGGGGAGCTGTTTTTT. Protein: CASSVAGNTGELFF.